This TCR beta chain was documented in a study of blood T cell repertoires in COVID-19. Study-level information: The United States, Italy and Spain were the sources of the acute and convalescent COVID-19 samples. Sources were T cells, B-cell-depleted T cells, or PBMCs; the material itself was cDNA or gDNA.

Generated by immunoSEQ multiplex PCR, the TCRdb table keeps only in-frame clones and is missing some. The data show 150,000 to 200,000 clones, approximately 83% seen once. V gave up 6 bases and J gave up 8 bases, with 16 bases separating them. This CDR3 is 13 amino acids long. Grouping used clinical history reported by participants in a survey and questionnaire. Sequenced material: PBMCs or T cells enriched from blood (not recorded which). This TCR was sampled from an older man who had been exposed to COVID-19. The V gene is TRBV12-3 or TRBV12-4, the J gene TRBJ1-1, with D possibly matching TRBD1 (5 bases). Here the CDR3 DNA reads TGTGCCAGCAGCCCTCGGGGGTTTGGGGAAGCTTTCTTT. This translates into CASSPRGFGEAFF.